This T cell receptor (beta chain) was obtained from a study of glioma-infiltrating T cells after dendritic cell vaccination. Amplification used 60 V beta primers and 13 J beta primers. Method: immunoSEQ multiplex PCR; TCRdb's copy keeps in-frame clones and lacks some. The sample shows approximately 46,000 clones, about 88% of them seen only once. There are 15 residues in the CDR3. From germline, CDR1 is SGDLS and CDR2 YYNGEE. The germline V and J ends were trimmed by 0 bases and 2 bases, with 11 bases remaining between them. Noted time point: after dendritic cell vaccination, including at tumor progression/relapse. Isocitrate dehydrogenase mutation was absent in all glioblastoma patients. Blood PBMC samples: pre-vaccination, two weeks post third vaccination, and at tumor progression.

The material sequenced was blood, taken after dendritic cell vaccination. This TCR was recovered from a human donor with glioblastoma. The rearrangement joins TRBV9 to TRBJ1-2; D gene uncertain. CDR3 nucleotides: TGTGCCAGCAGCGTAGCCGCGGGAGGAAACTATGGCTACACCTTC. This encodes CASSVAAGGNYGYTF.